The rows below give T cell receptor beta chains drawn from one sample of a study of PD-1 blockade in classical Hodgkin lymphoma. Generated by immunoSEQ multiplex PCR, the TCRdb table keeps only in-frame clones and is missing some. The table includes roughly 61,000 clones, roughly nine tenths detected once. This sample comprised peripheral blood mononuclear cells (PBMCs), obtained at baseline. The origin of the receptors is a human donor with classical Hodgkin lymphoma. The CDR3 runs from the conserved cysteine through the conserved F or W. A D gene is named only where the DNA matches it firmly. Some rows have no size entry. The others give once, few or many, or a class for an expanded clone.

v_call,d_call,clone_size,j_call,cdr3_aa,cdr3_nt
TRBV9,NA,NA,TRBJ1-6,CASSLGPTSNSPLHF,TGTGCCAGCAGCCTTGGGCCGACGTCGAATTCACCCCTCCACTTT
TRBV11-2,NA,NA,TRBJ1-6,CASRELHSPLHF,TGTGCCAGCAGGGAGCTCCATTCACCCCTCCACTTT
TRBV7-9,NA,NA,TRBJ2-5,CASGDGLQETQYF,TGTGCCAGCGGGGACGGCCTACAAGAGACCCAGTACTTC
TRBV2,TRBD1,NA,TRBJ1-5,CASSKIAQGDQPQHF,TGTGCCAGCAGTAAAATAGCTCAGGGGGATCAGCCCCAGCATTTT
TRBV29-1,TRBD2,NA,TRBJ2-3,CSATGTSNTDTQYF,TGCAGCGCCACCGGGACTAGCAACACAGATACGCAGTATTTT
TRBV6-1,TRBD1,once,TRBJ1-1,CASSDSGGFTEAFF,TGTGCCAGCAGTGATTCAGGGGGTTTCACTGAAGCTTTCTTT
TRBV5-6,NA,NA,TRBJ1-3,CASSLEGDGRFSGNTIYF,TGTGCCAGCAGCTTGGAAGGGGACGGTCGATTCTCTGGAAACACCATATATTTT
TRBV5-4,NA,NA,TRBJ2-5,CASSLVGRGAHQETQYF,TGTGCCAGCAGCTTGGTTGGTCGGGGGGCTCATCAAGAGACCCAGTACTTC
TRBV5-4,TRBD1,NA,TRBJ1-2,CASSRIRTGDDYGYTF,TGTGCCAGCAGCAGAATTCGGACAGGGGATGACTATGGCTACACCTTC
TRBV7-9,NA,NA,TRBJ2-7,CASSLVEAEAEEQYF,TGTGCCAGCAGCTTAGTAGAAGCGGAAGCAGAAGAGCAGTACTTC
TRBV6-6,NA,NA,TRBJ2-3,CASSYSTDTDTQYF,TGTGCCAGCAGTTACTCGACCGACACAGATACGCAGTATTTT
TRBV6-5,NA,NA,TRBJ1-2,CASSYVGGGYTF,TGTGCCAGCAGTTATGTAGGGGGGGGCTACACCTTC
TRBV21-1,NA,NA,TRBJ2-3,CASSNGTGRQADTQYF,TGTGCCAGCAGCAACGGGACAGGTCGACAGGCAGATACGCAGTATTTT
TRBV30,NA,NA,TRBJ2-3,CAWSPADTQYF,TGTGCCTGGAGTCCCGCAGATACGCAGTATTTT
TRBV30,TRBD1,NA,TRBJ1-4,CAWGGQGFEKLFF,TGTGCCTGGGGGGGACAGGGATTTGAAAAACTGTTTTTT
TRBV6-6,NA,NA,TRBJ1-1,CASSYPAGEAFF,TGTGCCAGCAGTTACCCCGCGGGGGAAGCTTTCTTT
TRBV7-8,TRBD1,NA,TRBJ1-6,CASSFGQGLSNSPLHF,TGTGCCAGCAGCTTCGGACAGGGGCTTAGTAATTCACCCCTCCACTTT
TRBV27,NA,medium-sized,TRBJ1-6,CASSRGPSSYNSPLHF,TGTGCCAGCAGCCGAGGACCGAGCTCCTATAATTCACCCCTCCACTTT
TRBV18,NA,once,TRBJ1-4,CASSPYRDNEKLFF,TGTGCCAGCTCACCATACAGGGATAACGAAAAACTGTTTTTT
TRBV27,NA,NA,TRBJ2-7,CASSSPGLGGYEQYF,TGTGCCAGCAGTTCCCCAGGGTTGGGGGGCTACGAGCAGTACTTC
TRBV12-5,NA,NA,TRBJ1-5,CASGLVLAGWADQPQHF,TGTGCTAGTGGTTTGGTACTGGCAGGGTGGGCAGATCAGCCCCAGCATTTT
TRBV5-1,NA,NA,TRBJ2-1,CASSSADTSYNEQFF,TGCGCCAGCAGCTCGGCGGACACCTCCTACAATGAGCAGTTCTTC
TRBV25-1,NA,few,TRBJ1-5,CASEGGQGQPQHF,TGTGCCAGCGAGGGAGGTCAGGGCCAGCCCCAGCATTTT
TRBV10-3,NA,NA,TRBJ2-1,CAISESQGGFYNEQFF,TGTGCCATCAGTGAGTCGCAGGGGGGGTTCTACAATGAGCAGTTCTTC
TRBV13,NA,NA,TRBJ1-1,CASSLGGLNTEAFF,TGTGCCAGCAGCTTAGGGGGGTTAAACACTGAAGCTTTCTTT
TRBV30,NA,NA,TRBJ2-3,CAWSAHAHTQYF,TGTGCCTGGAGTGCCCACGCTCATACGCAGTATTTT
TRBV18,NA,NA,TRBJ2-7,CASSPNAYEQYF,TGTGCCAGCTCACCGAACGCCTACGAGCAGTACTTC
TRBV2,TRBD2,NA,TRBJ2-5,CASSPIAGDQETQYF,TGTGCCAGCAGTCCAATAGCGGGGGATCAAGAGACCCAGTACTTC
TRBV30,TRBD1,NA,TRBJ2-2,CAWITTGGLAGELFF,TGTGCCTGGATAACGACAGGGGGCTTGGCCGGGGAGCTGTTTTTT